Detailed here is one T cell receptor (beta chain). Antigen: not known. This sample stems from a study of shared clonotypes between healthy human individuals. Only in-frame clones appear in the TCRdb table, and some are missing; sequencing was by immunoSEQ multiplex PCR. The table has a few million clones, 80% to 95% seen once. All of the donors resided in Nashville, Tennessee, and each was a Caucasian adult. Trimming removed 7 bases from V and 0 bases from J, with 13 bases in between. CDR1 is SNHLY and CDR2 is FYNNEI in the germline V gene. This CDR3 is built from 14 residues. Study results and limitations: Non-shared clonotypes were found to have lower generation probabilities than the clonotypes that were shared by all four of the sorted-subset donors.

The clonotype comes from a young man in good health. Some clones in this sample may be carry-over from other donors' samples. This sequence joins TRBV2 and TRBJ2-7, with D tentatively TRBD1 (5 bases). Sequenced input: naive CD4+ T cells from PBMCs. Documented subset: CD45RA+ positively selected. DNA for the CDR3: TGTGCCAGCACTCAGGGATCAAACTCCTACGAGCAGTACTTC. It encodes CASTQGSNSYEQYF.